This T cell receptor (beta chain) comes out of a study of T cell responses to AZD1222 COVID-19 vaccine. General study points: Baseline seropositives among AZD1222 recipients totaled only 5 to 7.

Points on this clone: Antigen: not known.

The CDR3 runs to 14 residues. Germline V gene data show CDR1 as SNHLY and CDR2 as FYNNEI. V gave up 3 bases and J gave up 4 bases, with 10 bases separating them. Profiled with immunoSEQ multiplex PCR; TCRdb holds only in-frame clones, not every one. The sample includes some 200,000 clones, 85% to 90% of them seen just once. V gene TRBV2 combines with J gene TRBJ1-5; the D gene is possibly TRBD1 (5 bases). Material: peripheral blood, obtained on day 0 of AZD1222 vaccination. This clonotype originated in an adult in good health. CDR3 loop: CASSEAGLNQPQHF. In nucleotides, the CDR3 is TGTGCCAGCAGTGAGGCAGGGCTTAATCAGCCCCAGCATTTT.